Each of the 32 T cell receptor beta chains below was sequenced from the same sample in a study of read filtering for tumor transcriptome and immune sequencing. This library used about 360 ng RNA and molecular barcoded adaptors spanning alpha/delta and beta/gamma chains. TCRdb re-called the reads through MiXCR, storing one row per CDR3 protein. The table has about 58,000 distinct CDR3 sequences, about 12% seen once. Sequenced material: a population of CD138-negative cells sorted from bone marrow. These receptors came from a donor over 35 with multiple myeloma.

At least ten counts were recorded for this clonotype. V gene TRBV19 combines with J gene TRBJ1-5, with D perhaps matching TRBD1 (5 bases). Germline V lookup: CDR1 LNHDA, CDR2 SQIVND (reference sequence). The CDR3 is 14 residues long. V was trimmed by 5 bases and J by 2 bases, leaving 10 bases between them. CDR3: CASSFDSGNQPQHF. Written as DNA, the CDR3 is TGTGCCAGTAGTTTCGACAGTGGCAATCAGCCCCAGCATTTT. Together with reference TRBV19 and TRBJ1-5, the CDR3 gives the full variable domain: DGGITQSPKYLFRKEGQNVTLSCEQNLNHDAMYWYRQDPGQGLRLIYYSQIVNDFQKGDIAEGYSVSREKKESFPLTVTSAQKNPTAFYLCASSFDSGNQPQHFGDGTRLSIL.

This clonotype is medium-sized in the sample. The chain has TRBV10-2 and TRBJ2-1; possibly TRBD2 for D (7 bases). The CDR3 contains 16 residues. CDR1 and CDR2 (germline): WSHSY, SAAADI. The ends were cut back, 2 bases at V and 4 bases at J, with 15 bases in the middle. CDR3 residues: CASSEMAGARYNEQFF. The CDR3 bases are TGCGCCAGCAGTGAGATGGCGGGGGCTAGATACAATGAGCAGTTCTTC.

This clonotype was found a few times. A much larger clone lies a single base off, so this may be a read error. This CDR3 is CASSPGAGDQPQHF. The CDR3, as DNA: TGCGCCAGCAGCCCCGGGGCAGGGGATCAGCCCCAGCATTTT. This rearrangement joins TRBV5-1 to TRBJ1-5; D may be TRBD1 (6 bases). Between the trimmed V and J ends, which lost 4 bases and 5 bases, there was a span of 13 bases. The CDR3 loop spans 14 amino acids. Germline CDR1 reads SGHRS; CDR2 reads YFSETQ.

The rearrangement uses TRBV7-9 and TRBJ2-3, with TRBD2 matching over 9 bases. The CDR3 contains 15 residues. With 3 bases clipped from V and 0 bases from J, the junction kept 1 base outside the gene matches. The V gene's germline CDR1 is SEHNR and CDR2 FQNEAQ (reference sequence). The CDR3 is CASSFSGSSTDTQYF. Written as DNA, the CDR3 is TGTGCCAGCAGCTTTAGCGGGAGTAGCACAGATACGCAGTATTTT.

Ten or more counts support this clonotype. The V gene is TRBV19, the J gene TRBJ1-1; D is possibly TRBD1 (6 bases). The CDR3 runs 13 residues. The germline CDR1 and CDR2 sequences are LNHDA and SQIVND (reference sequence). Deletions cut 10 bases from V and 7 bases from J, with 19 bases between. The CDR3 here is CATLRGGKGEAFF. The CDR3 DNA reads TGTGCCACCCTCAGGGGAGGAAAGGGTGAAGCTTTCTTT.

This clonotype has a count of ten or more. The rearrangement links TRBV7-2 to TRBJ2-7; 9 positions match TRBD1. There are 16 residues in the CDR3. J lost 1 base, V lost 4 bases, and 8 bases had no gene match. The germline V gene encodes CDR1 SGHTA and CDR2 FQGNSA. DNA for the CDR3: TGTGCCAGCAGCTCGAGGGGACAGGGTCCTTCCTACGAGCAGTACTTC. Translation: CASSSRGQGPSYEQYF. The variable domain in full, completed from reference TRBV7-2 and TRBJ2-7, reads GAGVSQSPSNKVTEKGKDVELRCDPISGHTALYWYRQSLGQGLEFLIYFQGNSAPDKSGLPSDRFSAERTGGSVSTLTIQRTQQEDSAVYLCASSSRGQGPSYEQYFGPGTRLTVT.

This clonotype has just a few counts. The chain carries TRBV7-3 and TRBJ1-3; D unresolved. CDR1 is SGHTA, CDR2 FQGTGA, per germline. The V end lost 5 bases, the J end lost 0 bases, and 11 bases lay between the germline ends. This CDR3 is 15 amino acids long. DNA for the CDR3: TGTGCCAGCAGCCCCCAGCGGTCCTCTGGAAACACCATATATTTT. It is translated as CASSPQRSSGNTIYF.

This clonotype was counted many times. The chain uses TRBV19 and TRBJ2-2; TRBD2 matches at 8 bases. Germline assignment: CDR1 LNHDA and CDR2 SQIVND (reference sequence). After removal of 6 bases from V and 6 bases from J, the junction contained 15 bases not matched to a gene. This CDR3 has 17 residues. DNA of the CDR3: TGTGCCAGTAGCCCTCGGGCGGGGGGCATTTCACCCGGGGAGCTGTTTTTT. Its translation: CASSPRAGGISPGELFF.

Remarks on this clonotype: A much larger clone lies one base from this, so it may be a read error. This sequence joins TRBV12-3 or TRBV12-4 and TRBJ2-3; D remains unclear. The CDR3 spans 16 residues. For the CDR3, the DNA is TGTGTCAGCAGCATAGGGCGGCCGGCGGGCACAGATACGCAGTATTTT. As protein: CVSSIGRPAGTDTQYF.

This clonotype was counted at least ten times. The rearrangement joins TRBV7-2 to TRBJ2-3; unclear D gene. V lost 2 bases and J lost 5, with 11 bases in between. This CDR3 is built from 14 residues. The germline CDR1 and CDR2 sequences are SGHTA and FQGNSA. The CDR3, as DNA: TGTGCCAGCAGCTTAATCAGGCCCGGAGATACGCAGTATTTT. Amino acids: CASSLIRPGDTQYF.

The table lists this clonotype with many counts. The V gene is TRBV7-9, the J gene TRBJ1-2, with D possibly TRBD1 on 5 matching bases. This CDR3 has 13 amino acids. V gave up 3 bases and J gave up 1 base, with 6 bases separating them. Germline CDR1 SEHNR, CDR2 FQNEAQ (reference sequence). The CDR3 is CASSFDSNYGYTF. The DNA of the CDR3 is TGTGCCAGCAGCTTTGACAGTAACTATGGCTACACCTTC.

This clonotype was picked up many times. The DNA of the CDR3 is TGCGCCAGCAGTGCAAGTAGGGGAGGAAACGAGCAGTACTTC. It translates to CASSASRGGNEQYF. The chain recombines TRBV10-1 with TRBJ2-7; D is possibly TRBD2 (6 bases). Trimming took 4 bases from V and 5 from J, leaving 15 bases between them. The CDR3 covers 14 residues. Germline V gene sequence: CDR1 WNHNN, CDR2 SYGVQD (reference sequence).

On this clonotype itself: This likely traces to a read error, being one base from a far larger clone. The genes are TRBV4-1 and TRBJ1-4; D might be TRBD1 (6 bases). CDR1 MGHRA and CDR2 YSYEKL come from the germline V gene. The CDR3 consists of 12 residues. The CDR3 region has the DNA TGCGCCAGCAGCTACAGGGTGGATACGCGGTATTTT. Translation: CASSYRVDTRYF.

This chain joins TRBV11-2 and TRBJ2-2; 8 bases line up with TRBD2. V lost 5 bases to trimming and J lost 4 bases; unmatched junction nucleotides: 6. Germline CDR1 and CDR2: SGHAT and FQNNGV. The CDR3 loop spans 15 amino acids. In DNA form, the CDR3 reads TGTGCCAGCAGCATACTTAGCGGGGTCACCGGGGAGCTGTTTTTT. Translation: CASSILSGVTGELFF.

This clonotype was seen many times. Here the CDR3 reads CASSLNRGNEQFF. The CDR3 DNA follows: TGTGCCAGCAGTTTAAACAGGGGGAACGAGCAGTTCTTC. This sequence joins TRBV27 and TRBJ2-1; 8 nucleotides line up with TRBD1. V gave up 2 bases and J gave up 10 bases; unmatched junction bases: 4. The germline gives CDR1 MNHEY, CDR2 SMNVEV (reference sequence). This CDR3 is built from 13 residues.

At least ten counts were recorded for this clonotype. The chain employs TRBV12-3 or TRBV12-4 and TRBJ1-1, with TRBD1 matching 7 bases. The CDR3 spans 16 residues. V was pared by 3 bases and J by 4 bases, with 11 bases of the junction left unmatched. CDR3 in DNA: TGTGCCAGCAGTTTGTCGCCCGGGACAGAGGTCACTGAAGCTTTCTTT. Amino acids: CASSLSPGTEVTEAFF.

This clonotype came up a few times. This may be a read error, as it is one base from a much larger clone. The chain links TRBV20-1 to TRBJ2-2; D remains unclear. CDR3 size: 12 residues. The germline V and J ends were trimmed by 7 bases and 3 bases, with 9 bases remaining between them. CDR1 is DFQATT and CDR2 is SNEGSKA in the germline V gene (reference sequence). As DNA, the CDR3 is TGCAGTGGTCCCACGGACACCGGGGAGCTGTTTTTT. Protein sequence: CSGPTDTGELFF.

At least ten counts were recorded for this clonotype. The chain links TRBV20-1 to TRBJ2-1; D ambiguous. Between the trimmed V and J ends, which lost 3 bases and 6 bases, there was a span of 21 bases. Germline V gives CDR1 DFQATT, CDR2 SNEGSKA (reference sequence). The CDR3 has 16 amino acids. The CDR3 loop is CSARGRALKESNEQFF. The CDR3 region has the DNA TGCAGTGCTAGGGGCCGAGCCCTAAAGGAATCCAATGAGCAGTTCTTC.

This clonotype was recorded many times. This rearrangement joins TRBV7-3 to TRBJ1-1; TRBD1 might be the D (5 bases). Between the trimmed V and J ends, which lost 2 bases and 4 bases, there was a span of 14 bases. Germline CDR1 reads SGHTA; CDR2 reads FQGTGA. The CDR3 loop spans 15 amino acids. The CDR3 nucleotides read TGTGCCAGCAGCTTAGTCTCCCAGGGAAGCACTGAAGCTTTCTTT. Translated: CASSLVSQGSTEAFF.

The V gene is TRBV20-1, the J gene TRBJ2-5; TRBD1 matches 7 bases. Per the germline V gene, CDR1 is DFQATT and CDR2 is SNEGSKA (reference sequence). The CDR3 consists of 17 residues. Unmatched junction bases numbered 21, after V lost 5 bases and J lost 6 bases. The CDR3 protein is CSAGVTVGQVHNKTQYF. The CDR3 DNA reads as TGCAGTGCTGGAGTCACTGTCGGACAGGTGCATAACAAGACCCAGTACTTC.

This chain connects TRBV12-3 or TRBV12-4 to TRBJ2-4; 9 positions match TRBD1. This CDR3 is 18 amino acids long. The V segment lost 5 bases and the J segment 0 bases; nucleotides outside the gene matches: 11. The CDR3 nucleotides are TGTGCCAGCAGTCCAGGTTCAGGGACAGGGATAGCCAAAAACATTCAGTACTTC. It is translated as CASSPGSGTGIAKNIQYF.

This clonotype has ten or more counts. The V call is TRBV6-5, the J call TRBJ1-2; D gene uncertain. Trimming removed 6 bases at V and 0 bases at J, with 11 bases between. Germline V lookup: CDR1 MNHEY, CDR2 SVGAGI. The CDR3 covers 14 residues. CDR3 residues: CASRSQQTNYGYTF. The CDR3 coding sequence is TGTGCCAGCAGGTCCCAGCAGACTAACTATGGCTACACCTTC.

At least ten counts were recorded for this clonotype. The CDR3 nucleotides read TGTGCCAGCAGTTTCCAAGGAGCCTCACAACAACAGTTCTTC. This encodes CASSFQGASQQQFF. This chain connects TRBV28 to TRBJ2-1, with no clear D. Germline CDR1 is MDHEN and CDR2 is SYDVKM. V gave up 3 bases and J gave up 13 bases, with 19 bases separating them. CDR3 length equals 14 residues.

The sample holds many counts of this clonotype. V gene TRBV24-1 combines with J gene TRBJ1-5; D gene unclear. This CDR3 is 14 amino acids long. The germline V gene has CDR1 KGHDR and CDR2 SFDVKD. The V gene lost 5 bases and the J gene lost 0 bases, with 7 bases spanning the gap. The chain's CDR3 is CATSVTTSNQPQHF. CDR3 sequence (DNA): TGTGCCACCAGTGTCACAACTAGCAATCAGCCCCAGCATTTT.

This clonotype was observed a few times. The rearrangement links TRBV5-1 to TRBJ1-3, with D unclear. Trimming took off 5 bases at V and 3 bases at J, with 12 bases between the two ends. Looked up from germline, CDR1 is SGHRS and CDR2 is YFSETQ. The CDR3 spans 14 residues. As DNA, the CDR3 is TGCGCCAGCAGACCGGACGTCGGTGGAAACACCATATATTTT. Residues: CASRPDVGGNTIYF.

Many counts were recorded for this clonotype. The conserved closing phenylalanine or tryptophan is absent in this CDR3, likely reflecting a read error. This chain links TRBV10-3 with TRBJ2-1; 15 nucleotides agree with TRBD2. The CDR3 contains 13 residues. Trimming removed 10 bases from V and 8 bases from J; junction bases left unmatched: 3. Germline-derived CDR1 and CDR2 are ENHRY and SYGVKD. The DNA of the CDR3 is TGTGCCACCGGACTAGCGGGAGGGTATGAGCAGTTCTAC. This encodes CATGLAGGYEQFY.

A few counts support this clonotype. This clone may be a read error of a much larger clone one base away. V and J are TRBV15 and TRBJ1-5, with 7 bases lining up with TRBD1. This CDR3 region has 17 residues. Germline V CDR1 and CDR2: LNHNV, YYDKDF (reference sequence). The CDR3 spells CATGRADRRGSNQPQHF. The CDR3 nucleotides are TGTGCCACCGGCAGAGCGGACAGGAGGGGGTCCAATCAGCCCCAGCATTTT.

In its sample, this clonotype was seen a few times. This may arise from a read error, as a much more abundant clone is one base away. The V gene is TRBV7-9, the J gene TRBJ2-1, with 9 positions matching TRBD2. CDR1 and CDR2 from the germline V gene are SEHNR and FQNEAQ (reference sequence). V was pared by 2 bases and J by 9 bases, with 8 bases of the junction left unmatched. There are 15 residues in the CDR3. This chain's CDR3 is CASSLLGTSWSEQFF. CDR3 nucleotides: TGTGCCAGCAGCTTACTTGGGACTAGCTGGAGTGAGCAGTTCTTC.

The chain has TRBV5-6 and TRBJ1-1; D is possibly TRBD1 (6 bases). V gave up 6 bases and J gave up 3 bases, with 21 bases separating them. This CDR3 is built from 16 residues. Germline-derived CDR1 and CDR2 are SGHDT and YYEEEE. Here the CDR3 reads CASTEGMGAVDTEAFF. The CDR3 DNA is TGTGCCAGCACCGAAGGAATGGGGGCGGTGGACACTGAAGCTTTCTTT.

The chain recombines TRBV6-2 or TRBV6-3 with TRBJ1-5, with D perhaps TRBD1 (5 bases). CDR1 and CDR2 (germline): MNHEY, SVGEGT. This CDR3 spans 15 amino acids. V lost 4 bases to trimming and J lost 4 bases, with 14 bases between them. CDR3 nucleotide sequence: TGTGCCAGCAGTTTCCCCGGGGGGGGAAATCAGCCCCAGCATTTT. Translation: CASSFPGGGNQPQHF.

Points on this clonotype: An end of the junction does not agree with germline; a read error may underlie this. The rearrangement links TRBV5-5 to TRBJ2-5; perhaps TRBD2 as D (5 bases). Germline V lookup: CDR1 SGHKS, CDR2 YYEKEE (reference sequence). The CDR3 extends over 14 amino acids. The CDR3 coding sequence is TGTGCCAGCAGCTTGGGGAGACTACAAGAGACCCGGTACTTC. Residues: CASSLGRLQETRYF. Complete variable domain (other parts from reference TRBV5-5 and TRBJ2-5): DAGVTQSPTHLIKTRGQQVTLRCSPISGHKSVSWYQQVLGQGPQFIFQYYEKEERGRGNFPDRFSARQFPNYSSELNVNALLLGDSALYLCASSLGRLQETRYFGPGTRLLVL.

This clonotype was counted at least ten times. The chain has TRBV12-3 or TRBV12-4 and TRBJ1-5, with 8 nucleotides matching TRBD1. V lost 3 bases and J lost 6; bases outside the gene matches: 7. There are 15 residues in the CDR3. CDR3 coding DNA: TGTGCCAGCAGTTTGGGGGACAGGATTTCTCAGCCCCAGCATTTT. Translating it yields CASSLGDRISQPQHF.